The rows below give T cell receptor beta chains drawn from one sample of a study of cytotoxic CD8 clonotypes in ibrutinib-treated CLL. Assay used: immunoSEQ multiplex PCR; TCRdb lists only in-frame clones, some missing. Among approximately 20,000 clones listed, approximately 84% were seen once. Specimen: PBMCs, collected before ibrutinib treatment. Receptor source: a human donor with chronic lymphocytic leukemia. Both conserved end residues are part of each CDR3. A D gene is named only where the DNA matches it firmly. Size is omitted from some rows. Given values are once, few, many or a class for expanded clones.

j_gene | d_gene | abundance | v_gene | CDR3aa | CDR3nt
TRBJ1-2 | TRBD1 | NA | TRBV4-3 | CASSQDMGQVAGYTF | TGCGCCAGCAGCCAAGACATGGGACAGGTAGCTGGCTACACCTTC
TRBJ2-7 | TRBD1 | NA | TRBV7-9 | CASSLAPIDRASYEQYF | TGTGCCAGCAGCTTAGCGCCCATAGACAGGGCCTCCTACGAGCAGTACTTC
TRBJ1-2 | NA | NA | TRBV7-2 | CASRPPAGDYGYTF | TGTGCCAGCCGCCCCCCGGCTGGGGACTATGGCTACACCTTC
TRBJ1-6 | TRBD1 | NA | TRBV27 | CASSLRQGGNSPLHF | TGTGCCAGCAGTTTGCGACAGGGAGGTAATTCACCCCTCCACTTT
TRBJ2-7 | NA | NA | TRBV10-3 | CAITPRGGYEQYF | TGTGCCATCACTCCCAGGGGAGGCTACGAGCAGTACTTC
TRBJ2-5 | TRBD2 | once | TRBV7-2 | CASSFQRGGGETQYF | TGTGCCAGCAGCTTCCAGCGGGGGGGCGGGGAGACCCAGTACTTC
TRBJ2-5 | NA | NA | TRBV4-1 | CASSQGLGETQYF | TGCGCCAGCAGCCAAGGTCTCGGGGAGACCCAGTACTTC
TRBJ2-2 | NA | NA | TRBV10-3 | CAISESAEYGELFF | TGTGCCATCAGTGAGTCGGCCGAGTACGGGGAGCTGTTTTTT
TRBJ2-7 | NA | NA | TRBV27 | CASSHVGAYEQYF | TGTGCCAGCAGCCACGTCGGGGCCTACGAGCAGTACTTC
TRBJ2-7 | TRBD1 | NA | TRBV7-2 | CASSLGQRALEQYF | TGTGCCAGCAGCTTGGGACAGAGGGCTCTCGAGCAGTACTTC
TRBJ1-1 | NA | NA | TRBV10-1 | CASRRNKNTEAFF | TGCGCCAGCAGGCGAAACAAGAACACTGAAGCTTTCTTT
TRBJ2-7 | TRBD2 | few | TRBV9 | CASSSHRGDHSYEQYF | TGTGCCAGCAGCTCCCATCGGGGGGACCATTCATACGAGCAGTACTTC
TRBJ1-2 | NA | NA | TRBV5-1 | CASSKDPGTYGYTF | TGCGCCAGCAGCAAGGACCCGGGGACCTATGGCTACACCTTC
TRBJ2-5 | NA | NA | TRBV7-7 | CASSLARQETQYF | TGTGCCAGCAGCTTAGCCCGTCAAGAGACCCAGTACTTC
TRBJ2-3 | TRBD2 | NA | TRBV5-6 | CASSPASGDTQYF | TGTGCCAGCAGCCCCGCTAGCGGAGATACGCAGTATTTT
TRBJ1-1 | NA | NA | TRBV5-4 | CASSLGGVGTEAFF | TGTGCCAGCAGCTTGGGGGGAGTGGGGACTGAAGCTTTCTTT
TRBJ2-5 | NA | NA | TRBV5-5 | CASSSPGGSRVIGETQYF | TGTGCCAGCAGCTCGCCCGGAGGAAGCAGGGTAATCGGGGAGACCCAGTACTTC
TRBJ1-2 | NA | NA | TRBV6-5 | CASSTYGQTYGYTF | TGTGCCAGCAGTACTTATGGACAGACCTATGGCTACACCTTC
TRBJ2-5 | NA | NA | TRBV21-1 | CASSKGRQGEETQYF | TGTGCCAGCAGCAAGGGGAGACAGGGAGAAGAGACCCAGTACTTC
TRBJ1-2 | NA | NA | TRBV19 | CASSMNGGVYGYTF | TGTGCCAGTAGTATGAACGGGGGAGTCTATGGCTACACCTTC
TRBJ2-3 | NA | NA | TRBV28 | CASSLRRDTQYF | TGTGCCAGCAGTCTCCGACGGGATACGCAGTATTTT
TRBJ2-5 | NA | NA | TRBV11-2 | CASSLDLQRQETQYF | TGTGCCAGCAGCTTAGACCTTCAGCGCCAAGAGACCCAGTACTTC
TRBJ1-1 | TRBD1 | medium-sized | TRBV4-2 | CASSLWAGGQAFF | TGTGCCAGCAGCCTATGGGCAGGGGGCCAAGCTTTCTTT
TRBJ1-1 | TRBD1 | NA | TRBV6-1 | CASSEEVFGTANTEAFF | TGTGCCAGCAGTGAAGAAGTTTTCGGGACAGCGAACACTGAAGCTTTCTTT
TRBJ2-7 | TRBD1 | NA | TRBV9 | CASSVGQGVVYEQYF | TGTGCCAGCAGCGTAGGACAGGGCGTTGTCTACGAGCAGTACTTC
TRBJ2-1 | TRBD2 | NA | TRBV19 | CASSPGDDAVYPGLARNEQFF | TGTGCCAGTAGTCCCGGGGACGACGCGGTCTATCCGGGACTAGCCCGTAATGAGCAGTTCTTC
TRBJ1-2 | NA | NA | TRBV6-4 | CASSDSGWQGSGYTF | TGTGCCAGCAGTGACTCAGGGTGGCAGGGAAGCGGCTACACCTTC
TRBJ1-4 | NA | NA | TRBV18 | CASSQGVAEKLFF | TGTGCCAGCTCACAAGGGGTAGCTGAAAAACTGTTTTTT
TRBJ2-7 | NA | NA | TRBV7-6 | CASSSTNQGYEQYF | TGTGCCAGCAGCTCAACCAACCAGGGCTACGAGCAGTACTTC
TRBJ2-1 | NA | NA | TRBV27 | CASSFPPGFGNEQFF | TGTGCCAGCAGTTTTCCCCCGGGATTTGGCAATGAGCAGTTCTTC
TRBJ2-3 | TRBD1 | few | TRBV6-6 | CASSYTAGGGTDTQYF | TGTGCCAGCAGTTACACCGCAGGGGGCGGCACAGATACGCAGTATTTT
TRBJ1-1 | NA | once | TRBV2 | CASSEGGGREAFF | TGTGCCAGCAGTGAAGGGGGAGGCAGGGAAGCTTTCTTT
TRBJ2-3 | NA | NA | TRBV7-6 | CASSFIPGTSTDTQYF | TGTGCCAGCAGCTTTATTCCGGGCACTAGCACAGATACGCAGTATTTT
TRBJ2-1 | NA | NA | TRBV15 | CATSRLTGLSDNEQFF | TGTGCCACCAGCAGATTAACAGGGTTATCGGACAATGAGCAGTTCTTC
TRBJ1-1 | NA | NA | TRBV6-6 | CASRHIGRGVTEAFF | TGTGCCAGCAGACACATTGGGAGAGGGGTCACTGAAGCTTTCTTT
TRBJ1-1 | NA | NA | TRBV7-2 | CASNGREEAFF | TGTGCCAGCAACGGCAGGGAGGAAGCTTTCTTT
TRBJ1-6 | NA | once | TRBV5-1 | CASSFGAATYNSPLHF | TGCGCCAGCAGCTTCGGGGCAGCAACCTATAATTCACCCCTCCACTTT
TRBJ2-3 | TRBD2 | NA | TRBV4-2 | CASSQEQTSGRTDTQYF | TGTGCCAGCAGCCAAGAGCAAACTAGCGGTCGCACAGATACGCAGTATTTT
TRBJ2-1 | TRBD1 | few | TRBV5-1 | CASSLESQGAGEQFF | TGCGCCAGCAGCTTGGAGTCTCAGGGGGCTGGCGAGCAGTTCTTC
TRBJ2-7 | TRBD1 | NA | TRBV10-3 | CAISDTTGALGEQYF | TGTGCCATCAGTGACACGACAGGGGCCCTGGGAGAGCAGTACTTC
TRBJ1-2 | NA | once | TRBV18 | CASSPTPPGSSYGYTF | TGTGCCAGCTCACCAACTCCGCCAGGGTCCAGCTATGGCTACACCTTC
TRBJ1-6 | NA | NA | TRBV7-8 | CASSSSSVGFRNSPLHF | TGTGCCAGCAGCTCGTCTTCGGTTGGGTTCCGTAATTCACCCCTCCACTTT
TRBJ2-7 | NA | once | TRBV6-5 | CASSSIPYEQYF | TGTGCCAGCAGTTCTATCCCTTACGAGCAGTACTTC
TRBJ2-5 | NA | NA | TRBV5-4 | CASRWRQQETQYF | TGTGCCAGCAGATGGAGACAGCAAGAGACCCAGTACTTC
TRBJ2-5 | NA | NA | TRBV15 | CATSNRQLSQETQYF | TGTGCCACCAGCAATAGACAGCTATCACAAGAGACCCAGTACTTC
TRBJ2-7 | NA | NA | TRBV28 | CASSKSSNSYEQYF | TGTGCCAGCAGCAAAAGTTCAAACTCCTACGAGCAGTACTTC
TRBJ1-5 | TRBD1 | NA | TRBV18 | CASSPQGALEYSNQPQHF | TGTGCCAGCTCACCGCAGGGGGCTCTCGAGTATAGCAATCAGCCCCAGCATTTT
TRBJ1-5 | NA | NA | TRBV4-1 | CASSQVPLSNQPQHF | TGCGCCAGCAGCCAAGTCCCGTTGAGCAATCAGCCCCAGCATTTT
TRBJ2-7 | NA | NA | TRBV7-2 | CASSLNSGGSTYEQYF | TGTGCCAGCAGCTTAAACTCGGGCGGGTCAACCTACGAGCAGTACTTC
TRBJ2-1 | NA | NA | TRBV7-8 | CASSLSGGHEQFF | TGTGCCAGCAGCCTCAGTGGGGGGCATGAGCAGTTCTTC